Each of the 12 T cell receptor beta chains below was sequenced from the same sample in a study of blood T cell repertoires in COVID-19. Libraries were prepared by immunoSEQ multiplex PCR; TCRdb keeps only in-frame clonotypes and omits some of them. This table has a few hundred thousand clones, 86% appearing once. Sequencing was done on a sample of peripheral blood. The receptor set was obtained from a woman in her forties or fifties with acute or convalescent COVID-19.

V usage is TRBV28 and J usage is TRBJ1-4; D possibly corresponds to TRBD1 (5 bases). CDR1 and CDR2 from the germline V gene are MDHEN and SYDVKM. V lost 3 bases and J 13 bases, leaving 12 bases between the germline ends. CDR3 length equals 12 residues. CDR3 coding DNA: TGTGCCAGCAGTTTCTTCACCGACAGACTGTTTTTT. Encoded protein: CASSFFTDRLFF.

The V gene is TRBV5-8, the J gene TRBJ2-3; 8 positions match TRBD1. With 2 bases clipped from V and 1 base from J, the junction kept 3 bases outside the gene matches. Germline CDR1 SGHTS, CDR2 YDEGEE. The CDR3 loop spans 15 amino acids. DNA of the CDR3: TGTGCCAGCAGCTTAACAGGGGGAGGCACAGATACGCAGTATTTT. It yields the protein CASSLTGGGTDTQYF.

This sequence joins TRBV9 and TRBJ1-2; 7 nucleotides match TRBD1. Per germline, CDR1 SGDLS and CDR2 YYNGEE. This CDR3 contains 13 residues. J lost 2 bases, V lost 6 bases, and 4 bases had no gene match. The chain's CDR3 is CASTQTGNYGYTF. CDR3 coding DNA: TGTGCCAGCACCCAGACAGGGAACTATGGCTACACCTTC.

The rearrangement joins TRBV4-2 to TRBJ1-3; 9 nucleotides match TRBD1. Unmatched junction bases numbered 7, after V lost 0 bases and J lost 7 bases. This CDR3 is 16 amino acids long. Germline CDR1 reads LGHNA; CDR2 reads YNFKEQ. The CDR3 DNA sequence: TGTGCCAGCAGCCAAGACTCCCGGGACAGGGTGAACACCATATATTTT. This sequence encodes CASSQDSRDRVNTIYF.

This chain joins TRBV25-1 and TRBJ2-7; 8 bases are shared with TRBD2. The CDR3 spans 14 residues. Trimming removed 3 bases from V and 2 bases from J; junction bases left unmatched: 3. Germline V lookup: CDR1 MGHDK, CDR2 SYGVNS. The CDR3 spells CASSEEREPYEQYF. The CDR3 nucleotides read TGTGCCAGCAGTGAGGAGCGGGAGCCCTACGAGCAGTACTTC.

The genes are TRBV9 and TRBJ1-2; weak D call: TRBD1 (6 bases). Germline assignment: CDR1 SGDLS and CDR2 YYNGEE. The CDR3 runs to 14 residues. V was cut by 0 bases and J by 5 bases, with 11 bases left in between. CDR3 in amino acids: CASSVEGTWYGYTF. CDR3 DNA sequence: TGTGCCAGCAGCGTAGAAGGGACATGGTATGGCTACACCTTC.

J is TRBJ1-2 and V is TRBV28, with a possible D match to TRBD1 (5 bases). V was trimmed by 10 bases and J by 6 bases, leaving 18 bases between them. The CDR3 has 13 amino acids. Germline loops: CDR1 MDHEN, CDR2 SYDVKM. CDR3 nucleotides: TGTGCCACCAGCGATGGGGCAGGTGATGGCTACACCTTC. It encodes CATSDGAGDGYTF.

With respect to this clone: The same CDR3 arises from other DNA sequences in this sample as well. CDR3 amino acids: CASRSSYNSPLHF. Here the CDR3 DNA reads TGTGCCAGCAGGAGCTCCTATAATTCACCCCTCCACTTT. This chain joins TRBV27 and TRBJ1-6; D gene uncertain. The CDR3 extends over 13 amino acids. Germline V CDR1 and CDR2: MNHEY, SMNVEV (reference sequence). Trimming left V 6 bases short and J 0 bases short, with 3 bases between.

This clone occurred a few times. The chain combines TRBV28 with TRBJ2-3, with TRBD1 matching 9 bases. Germline CDR1 is MDHEN and CDR2 is SYDVKM. The CDR3 loop spans 15 amino acids. Unmatched junction bases numbered 6, after V lost 2 bases and J lost 6 bases. The CDR3 reads CASSLRDRVRDTQYF. CDR3 DNA sequence: TGTGCCAGCAGTTTAAGGGACAGGGTACGTGATACGCAGTATTTT.

The chain has TRBV6-5 and TRBJ2-1; 8 positions match TRBD2. After removal of 4 bases from V and 7 bases from J, the junction contained 6 bases not matched to a gene. The CDR3 spans 14 residues. The germline gives CDR1 MNHEY, CDR2 SVGAGI. CDR3 amino acids: CASSSAGVKNEQFF. Here the CDR3 DNA reads TGTGCCAGCAGTTCAGCGGGAGTGAAAAATGAGCAGTTCTTC.

The chain uses TRBV7-6 and TRBJ2-1, with TRBD2 identical over 8 bases. The J segment lost 12 bases and the V segment lost 1 base, leaving 2 bases of the junction unmatched. Per germline, CDR1 SGHVS and CDR2 FNYEAQ. CDR3 length equals 12 residues. The CDR3 sequence: CASSLEAGGQFF. The CDR3 coding sequence is TGTGCCAGCAGCTTAGAGGCGGGAGGGCAGTTCTTC.

The V gene is TRBV18, the J gene TRBJ1-3; D is unclear. The V gene's germline CDR1 is KGHSH and CDR2 LQKENI. The CDR3 contains 15 residues. The V end lost 0 bases, the J end lost 2 bases, and 8 bases lay between the germline ends. The CDR3 DNA reads TGTGCCAGCTCACCACCGGGGAGAGCTGGAAACACCATATATTTT. Translation gives CASSPPGRAGNTIYF.